This passage covers 25 T cell receptor beta chains from one sample sequenced in a study of blood T cell repertoires in COVID-19. Repertoires were generated with immunoSEQ multiplex PCR, while TCRdb's copy carries only in-frame clones and drops some. The table lists some 170,000 clones, over 80% of them singletons, with about 10% in the top ten. The sequenced sample was peripheral blood. Receptors were obtained from a woman aged 80 or over with active or convalescent COVID-19.

The rearrangement links TRBV11-1 to TRBJ1-1; D is ambiguous. The V end was cut by 1 base, the J end by 1 base, with 10 bases between. The germline V gene encodes CDR1 SGHAT and CDR2 FQDESV (reference sequence). The CDR3 covers 15 residues. CDR3 residues: CASSLGVSANTEAFF. The CDR3 coding sequence is TGTGCCAGCAGCTTAGGCGTCAGCGCGAACACTGAAGCTTTCTTT.

This rearrangement joins TRBV19 to TRBJ1-1; D is unclear. This CDR3 contains 15 residues. Looked up from germline, CDR1 is LNHDA and CDR2 is SQIVND (reference sequence). V was cut by 3 bases and J by 1 base, with 12 bases left in between. CDR3 sequence reads: CASSILGSGNTEAFF. DNA of the CDR3: TGTGCCAGTAGTATCCTCGGCAGCGGGAACACTGAAGCTTTCTTT.

The chain links TRBV11-3 to TRBJ2-3, with 9 nucleotides matching TRBD1. Germline CDR1 SGHNT, CDR2 YENEEA. This CDR3 comprises 19 residues. Trimming took 7 bases from V and 5 from J; bases not matched to a gene: 22. The CDR3 is CASTPRGIGGTGIVDTQYF. Written as DNA, the CDR3 is TGTGCCAGCACCCCTCGGGGGATAGGCGGGACAGGGATTGTAGATACGCAGTATTTT.

The rearrangement links TRBV5-1 to TRBJ2-7; D call uncertain. Between the trimmed V and J ends, which lost 4 bases and 3 bases, there was a span of 8 bases. CDR3 size: 12 residues. The germline V gene encodes CDR1 SGHRS and CDR2 YFSETQ. CDR3 residues: CASSPSGYEQYF. The CDR3 DNA reads as TGCGCCAGCAGCCCGTCCGGCTACGAGCAGTACTTC.

This clone occurred many times. The V and J genes are TRBV19 and TRBJ2-2; 7 nucleotides align to TRBD2. The CDR3 runs to 16 residues. V dropped 7 bases and J dropped 0; count of bases not matched to a gene: 8. Germline V gives CDR1 LNHDA, CDR2 SQIVND (reference sequence). DNA of the CDR3: TGTGCCAGTAATAAAGTCGGGACTACGAACACCGGGGAGCTGTTTTTT. This encodes CASNKVGTTNTGELFF.

The rearrangement links TRBV21-1 to TRBJ1-3. TRBV21-1 is reported as a pseudogene. This CDR3 is built from 10 residues. CDR3 residues: CASSIGEVYF. The CDR3 region has the DNA TGTGCCAGCAGCATCGGGGAGGTATATTTT.

The genes are TRBV3-1 (or the pseudogene TRBV3-2) and TRBJ1-5; TRBD1 might be the D (5 bases). CDR1 and CDR2 (germline): LGHDT, YNNKEL (reference sequence). CDR3 length: 16 residues. V was cut by 1 base and J by 2 bases, with 12 bases left in between. The CDR3 loop reads CASSQGGGKGNQPQHF. CDR3 nucleotides: TGTGCCAGCAGCCAAGGGGGCGGAAAGGGCAATCAGCCCCAGCATTTT.

This chain uses TRBV27 with TRBJ1-2, with TRBD1 matching over 7 bases. Germline V lookup: CDR1 MNHEY, CDR2 SMNVEV (reference sequence). CDR3 length equals 16 residues. J lost 6 bases, V lost 5 bases, and 15 bases had no gene match. CDR3 nucleotides: TGTGCCAGCAGTACCTCCAGACAGGGTACTTGGGATGGCTACACCTTC. It is translated as CASSTSRQGTWDGYTF.

The table lists this clone with a few counts. The V call is TRBV5-1, the J call TRBJ2-7; possible D gene TRBD1, 6 bases. Trimming pared 4 bases from V and 5 bases from J, leaving 19 bases between. Looked up from germline, CDR1 is SGHRS and CDR2 is YFSETQ. The CDR3 length is 15 residues. The CDR3, as DNA: TGCGCCAGCAGCCCCCGATTGGGACAATCGGACGAGCAGTACTTC. Translation gives CASSPRLGQSDEQYF.

There are a few counts of this clone. The chain combines TRBV7-2 with TRBJ1-4; D remains unclear. CDR3 size: 15 residues. Trimming took 3 bases from V and 0 from J, leaving 8 bases between them. In germline, CDR1 is SGHTA, CDR2 FQGNSA. DNA of the CDR3: TGTGCCAGCAGCTTCGACGGAGCAACTAATGAAAAACTGTTTTTT. As protein: CASSFDGATNEKLFF.

This rearrangement joins TRBV19 to TRBJ1-1, with TRBD1 as a possible D gene (6 bases). This CDR3 has 11 amino acids. Trimming removed 7 bases at V and 11 bases at J, with 14 bases between. Germline V lookup: CDR1 LNHDA, CDR2 SQIVND (reference sequence). CDR3 loop: CASTGAFGAFF. The CDR3 region has the DNA TGTGCCAGTACAGGGGCGTTCGGGGCTTTCTTT.

This clone has just one count. V usage is TRBV5-1 and J usage is TRBJ2-1; 8 bases agree with TRBD1. The CDR3 contains 15 residues. Germline V lookup: CDR1 SGHRS, CDR2 YFSETQ. V dropped 4 bases and J dropped 8; count of bases not matched to a gene: 11. CDR3 sequence (DNA): TGCGCCAGCAGCGGGACAGGCCCCCGTCTGGATGAGCAGTTCTTC. Translated, it gives CASSGTGPRLDEQFF.

The chain carries TRBV5-1 and TRBJ2-7, with D tentatively TRBD1 (5 bases). Germline V gene lookup returns CDR1 SGHRS and CDR2 YFSETQ. The CDR3 is 14 residues long. V dropped 6 bases and J dropped 0 bases, with 13 bases sitting between them. The CDR3 DNA follows: TGCGCCAGCACCAACTCAGGGTTCTCCTACGAGCAGTACTTC. Amino acid sequence: CASTNSGFSYEQYF.

This CDR3 reads CASSYSPHQGAQDYGYTF. As DNA, the CDR3 is TGTGCCAGCAGTTACTCGCCGCACCAGGGGGCTCAGGACTATGGCTACACCTTC. The rearrangement links TRBV6-2 or TRBV6-3 to TRBJ1-2; 8 bases are shared with TRBD1. J was trimmed by 3 bases and V by 0 bases; bases with no gene match: 12. The CDR3 contains 18 residues. CDR1 MNHEY and CDR2 SVGEGT come from the germline V gene.

In the case of this clone: A junction boundary mismatches the germline segment, possibly from a read error. The chain links TRBV5-4 to TRBJ1-1, with D tentatively TRBD1 (6 bases). The CDR3 totals 13 residues. Germline CDR1 SGHNT, CDR2 YYREEE (reference sequence). The CDR3 here is CANSQGMNTEAFF. CDR3 sequence (DNA): TGTGCCAACAGCCAGGGGATGAACACTGAAGCTTTCTTT.

The chain has TRBV6-5 and TRBJ1-1; TRBD1 aligns across 10 bases. In germline, CDR1 is MNHEY, CDR2 SVGAGI. Unmatched junction bases numbered 3, after V lost 2 bases and J lost 6 bases. This CDR3 spans 14 amino acids. The CDR3 reads CASSYRGQGAEAFF. CDR3 in DNA: TGTGCCAGCAGTTACCGAGGACAGGGGGCTGAAGCTTTCTTT.

The J gene is TRBJ1-2, the V gene TRBV18; 9 nucleotides agree with TRBD1. Trimming cost V 5 bases and J 2 bases; bases outside gene matches: 15. Germline lookup yields CDR1 KGHSH and CDR2 LQKENI. The CDR3 runs 18 residues. CDR3 amino acids: CASSAQGAFFTTNYGYTF. In DNA form, the CDR3 reads TGTGCCAGCTCAGCACAGGGGGCCTTCTTCACAACGAACTATGGCTACACCTTC. Based on the CDR3 plus reference TRBV18 and TRBJ1-2, the full variable domain is NAGVMQNPRHLVRRRGQEARLRCSPMKGHSHVYWYRQLPEEGLKFMVYLQKENIIDESGMPKERFSAEFPKEGPSILRIQQVVRGDSAAYFCASSAQGAFFTTNYGYTFGSGTRLTVV.

CDR3 DNA sequence: TGCGCCAGCAGCTTGGCCCAGCGGGGGCCACAAGAGACCCAGTACTTC. It specifies CASSLAQRGPQETQYF. The rearrangement uses TRBV5-1 and TRBJ2-5, with TRBD2 matching 8 bases. The germline V gene has CDR1 SGHRS and CDR2 YFSETQ. The CDR3 totals 16 residues. Trimming took 0 bases from V and 2 from J; bases not matched to a gene: 6.

This chain joins TRBV7-9 and TRBJ2-7; D is perhaps TRBD1 (6 bases). This CDR3 contains 15 residues. V dropped 2 bases and J dropped 6 bases, with 17 bases sitting between them. CDR1 SEHNR and CDR2 FQNEAQ come from the germline V gene (reference sequence). The CDR3 loop reads CASSLLAGDWAEQYF. The CDR3 DNA follows: TGTGCCAGCAGCTTACTGGCAGGGGATTGGGCCGAGCAGTACTTC.

The chain joins TRBV7-2 to TRBJ2-7; 7 bases map to TRBD1. V trimming: 3 bases; J trimming: 3 bases; junction bases outside the gene matches: 5. Germline V gene sequence: CDR1 SGHTA, CDR2 FQGNSA. The CDR3 loop spans 14 amino acids. CDR3 residues: CASSLNRGDYEQYF. The CDR3 coding sequence is TGTGCCAGCAGCTTGAACAGGGGTGACTACGAGCAGTACTTC. Based on the CDR3 plus reference TRBV7-2 and TRBJ2-7, the full variable domain is GAGVSQSPSNKVTEKGKDVELRCDPISGHTALYWYRQSLGQGLEFLIYFQGNSAPDKSGLPSDRFSAERTGGSVSTLTIQRTQQEDSAVYLCASSLNRGDYEQYFGPGTRLTVT.

The V and J genes are TRBV27 and TRBJ1-1, with TRBD1 matching 7 bases. The V segment lost 2 bases and the J segment 2 bases; nucleotides outside the gene matches: 5. Germline assignment: CDR1 MNHEY and CDR2 SMNVEV (reference sequence). The CDR3 totals 15 residues. The CDR3: CASSLGTAGNTEAFF. The CDR3 DNA is TGTGCCAGCAGTTTAGGGACAGCTGGAAACACTGAAGCTTTCTTT.

This chain links TRBV7-9 with TRBJ1-2, with D hard to call. This CDR3 spans 17 amino acids. The V end was cut by 5 bases, the J end by 0 bases, with 19 bases between. In germline, CDR1 is SEHNR, CDR2 FQNEAQ (reference sequence). This CDR3 is CASSPRVEARANYGYTF. Here the CDR3 DNA reads TGTGCCAGCAGCCCTAGAGTGGAGGCACGAGCTAACTATGGCTACACCTTC.

The rearrangement links TRBV29-1 to TRBJ1-1; D unclear. The CDR3 totals 14 residues. V was cut by 7 bases and J by 7 bases, with 22 bases left in between. Germline assignment: CDR1 SQVTM and CDR2 ANQGSEA. Here the CDR3 reads CSAISEGSKSEAFF. The DNA for the CDR3 is TGCAGCGCTATATCGGAGGGCAGCAAGAGTGAAGCTTTCTTT.

The chain has TRBV11-2 and TRBJ2-7; 11 bases are shared with TRBD1. Germline V lookup: CDR1 SGHAT, CDR2 FQNNGV. The V gene end was trimmed by 3 bases and the J gene end by 6 bases; junction bases not matched to a gene: 4. CDR3 length: 14 amino acids. CDR3 in DNA: TGTGCCAGCAGCTTGGGACAGGGGGGGGTCGAGCAGTACTTC. The encoded protein is CASSLGQGGVEQYF.

The rearrangement uses TRBV6-5 and TRBJ2-7; D might be TRBD2 (6 bases). The CDR3 extends over 14 amino acids. CDR1 and CDR2 (germline): MNHEY, SVGAGI. Trimming removed 6 bases from V and 2 bases from J, with 14 bases in between. The CDR3 loop reads CASSPGTVTYEQYF. DNA of the CDR3: TGTGCCAGCAGCCCCGGGACTGTTACCTACGAGCAGTACTTC.